This TCR beta chain came from a study of regulatory T cells in long-lasting Graves disease. Time point given: persistent/refractory GD, antithyroid drugs over 5 years with positive TRAb. There was RNA extracted from PBMCs, and the TCR library was made from it. This CDR3 spans 16 amino acids. Trimming removed 4 bases from V and 0 bases from J, with 14 bases in between. CDR1 is SGHRS and CDR2 is YFSETQ in the germline V gene. General observations from the study: Accuracy was possibly reduced by small sample size.

The table lists this clonotype with a count of one. What it binds is not known. Both iRepertoire HTBI primers and Arm-PCR of CDR3 regions were used to build the TCR beta libraries. Each CDR3 protein is one row after TCRdb ran MiXCR on the multiplex PCR reads. The repertoire has 350,000 to 450,000 distinct CDR3 sequences, roughly a fifth of them found once; the top ten carry approximately 15%. The V gene is TRBV5-1, the J gene TRBJ2-1; D is unresolved. The clonotype was recovered from a female donor with Graves disease. The specimen was peripheral blood mononuclear cells (PBMCs), collected when the disease was refractory, from a patient treated with antithyroid drugs. CDR3 DNA: TGCGCCAGCAGCCCCCCCGCGGTTTACTCCTACAATGAGCAGTTCTTC. Protein: CASSPPAVYSYNEQFF.